The 7 T cell receptor beta chains given below trace back to one sample, sequenced in a study of CD8 T cells in ankylosing spondylitis. Using its own MiXCR run on the 5' RACE reads, TCRdb lists one record per CDR3 protein. The sample has more than 95,000 distinct CDR3 sequences, almost 8.5% seen once; the top ten hold more than 9.5%. Sequenced material: blood, either unsorted or a sorted T cell fraction (not recorded which). These receptors originate from a male donor with ankylosing spondylitis or in good health (not recorded which).

This clonotype was counted a few times. The chain couples TRBV2 to TRBJ2-3; 10 nucleotides match TRBD2. The CDR3 covers 15 residues. CDR1 and CDR2 (germline): SNHLY, FYNNEI. The V gene end was trimmed by 7 bases and the J gene end by 1 base; junction bases not matched to a gene: 5. CDR3 amino acids: CASNLLAGGTDTQYF. The CDR3 region has the DNA TGTGCCAGCAACCTCCTAGCGGGGGGCACAGATACGCAGTATTTT.

This rearrangement joins TRBV19 to TRBJ2-3; D remains ambiguous. V lost 4 bases to trimming and J lost 9 bases, with 11 bases between them. In germline, CDR1 is LNHDA, CDR2 SQIVND (reference sequence). The CDR3 is made up of 12 amino acids. The CDR3 loop reads CASSKLPGTQYF. In DNA form, the CDR3 reads TGTGCCAGTAGTAAGCTCCCCGGGACGCAGTATTTT.

This clonotype was found many times. The chain carries TRBV6-2 or TRBV6-3 and TRBJ2-7; D unclear. The germline V and J ends were trimmed by 8 bases and 4 bases, with 9 bases remaining between them. The germline V gene has CDR1 MNHEY and CDR2 SVGEGT. The CDR3 contains 11 residues. The CDR3 DNA sequence: TGTGCCAGCCGGGCAGGATACGAGCAGTACTTC. Encoded protein: CASRAGYEQYF.

This clonotype was picked up many times. The chain links TRBV4-3 to TRBJ2-3; 13 positions match TRBD2. The CDR3 is 17 residues long. CDR1 is LGHNA, CDR2 YSLEER, per germline. V was pared by 1 base and J by 3 bases, with 4 bases of the junction left unmatched. The CDR3 sequence is CASSQGPGLAGTDTQYF. In DNA form, the CDR3 reads TGCGCCAGCAGCCAAGGCCCGGGACTAGCGGGAACAGATACGCAGTATTTT.

This clonotype was picked up many times. The chain uses TRBV10-3 and TRBJ2-2; D remains ambiguous. Trimming took 3 bases from V and 1 from J, leaving 6 bases between them. CDR3 length: 14 residues. Germline loops: CDR1 ENHRY, CDR2 SYGVKD. The CDR3 loop reads CAISDLGNTGELFF. The CDR3 DNA reads TGTGCCATCAGTGATTTGGGGAACACCGGGGAGCTGTTTTTT.

This clonotype was counted many times. The chain is built from TRBV3-1 and TRBJ2-1, with D possibly matching TRBD2 (6 bases). In germline, CDR1 is LGHDT, CDR2 YNNKEL (reference sequence). V was pared by 0 bases and J by 4 bases, with 10 bases between. CDR3 length: 15 residues. This CDR3 reads CASSQDTGEYNEQFF. The CDR3 DNA sequence: TGTGCCAGCAGCCAAGACACGGGAGAGTACAATGAGCAGTTCTTC.

This clonotype was seen many times. The J gene is TRBJ1-5, the V gene TRBV12-3 or TRBV12-4, with D maybe TRBD1 (6 bases). This CDR3 contains 14 residues. V lost 8 bases and J lost 1, with 12 bases in between. CDR3 residues: CASGRTDSNQPQHF. The DNA for the CDR3 is TGTGCCAGCGGACGGACAGACAGCAATCAGCCCCAGCATTTT.